A single sample gave rise to the 13 T cell receptor beta chains below, sequenced in a study of OX40 agonist ivuxolimab in advanced cancers. Data came from immunoSEQ multiplex PCR; TCRdb stores just in-frame clones and leaves some out. Among under 95,000 clones, 86% were seen once, and the ten largest hold under 7.5%. The sample in question was CD4+ or CD8+ T cells sorted from blood, obtained in a trial of the OX40 agonist ivuxolimab. These receptors all stem from an adult with an advanced solid tumor such as melanoma, head and neck, liver or kidney cancer.

The genes are TRBV6-5 and TRBJ2-3; possibly TRBD1 or TRBD2 for D (5 bases each). The germline gives CDR1 MNHEY, CDR2 SVGAGI. V was trimmed by 0 bases and J by 6 bases, leaving 13 bases between them. CDR3 size: 15 residues. The CDR3 reads CASSYSAGTPDTQYF. CDR3 bases: TGTGCCAGCAGTTACTCTGCAGGGACCCCCGATACGCAGTATTTT.

CDR3 sequence reads: CASSPSGLNEQFF. CDR3 in DNA: TGTGCCAGCAGCCCGAGCGGTCTCAATGAGCAGTTCTTC. The chain has TRBV11-3 and TRBJ2-1, with TRBD2 as a possible D gene (5 bases). Germline loops: CDR1 SGHNT, CDR2 YENEEA. The CDR3 spans 13 residues. Trimming left V 5 bases short and J 6 bases short, with 11 bases between. Looking up the rest from reference TRBV11-3 and TRBJ2-1 gives the full variable domain: EAGVVQSPRYKIIEKKQPVAFWCNPISGHNTLYWYLQNLGQGPELLIRYENEEAVDDSQLPKDRFSAERLKGVDSTLKIQPAELGDSAVYLCASSPSGLNEQFFGPGTRLTVL.

The rearrangement links TRBV6-5 to TRBJ2-7, with 10 positions matching TRBD1. Germline V gene data show CDR1 as MNHEY and CDR2 as SVGAGI. The V and J ends lost 2 bases and 7 bases, in that order; junction bases with no gene match: 11. The CDR3 length is 16 residues. CDR3 sequence (DNA): TGTGCCAGCAGTTACGCCACCCCGGGACAGGGGCAAGAGCAGTACTTC. It yields the protein CASSYATPGQGQEQYF.

The genes are TRBV7-8 and TRBJ1-1; D is unclear. Germline CDR1 reads SGHVS; CDR2 reads FQNEAQ. Trimming pared 3 bases from V and 2 bases from J, leaving 10 bases between. The length of the CDR3 is 14 residues. The CDR3 DNA reads as TGTGCCAGCAGCTTTAGCGAGCTAAACACTGAAGCTTTCTTT. Translating it yields CASSFSELNTEAFF.

A single count supports this clone. The genes are TRBV7-9 and TRBJ2-1; 7 bases fit TRBD1. The V and J ends lost 8 bases and 2 bases, in that order; junction bases with no gene match: 6. The CDR3 covers 14 residues. Germline V gene sequence: CDR1 SEHNR, CDR2 FQNEAQ (reference sequence). The CDR3 is CASADRETYNEQFF. The CDR3 DNA reads as TGTGCCAGCGCAGACAGGGAGACCTACAATGAGCAGTTCTTC.

The chain joins TRBV6-1 to TRBJ1-1; 8 positions match TRBD1. After removal of 0 bases from V and 5 bases from J, the junction contained 14 bases not matched to a gene. Germline loops: CDR1 MNHNS, CDR2 SASEGT. The CDR3 runs 18 residues. In DNA, the CDR3 is TGTGCCAGCAGTGAAGCTAACAGGGGGATGGTCCTGGGTACTGAAGCTTTCTTT. Amino acid sequence: CASSEANRGMVLGTEAFF.

The J gene is TRBJ1-1, the V gene TRBV7-3; tentative D call: TRBD1 (5 bases). This CDR3 is built from 12 residues. Germline loops: CDR1 SGHTA, CDR2 FQGTGA. The V gene lost 5 bases and the J gene lost 7 bases, with 11 bases spanning the gap. The CDR3 bases are TGTGCCAGCAGCCGCCTGGGGGGTGAAGCTTTCTTT. Translation gives CASSRLGGEAFF.

V and J are TRBV30 and TRBJ2-7; 11 positions agree with TRBD2. With V trimmed by 0 bases and J by 7 bases, 11 bases remained unmatched. The CDR3 length is 16 residues. From germline, CDR1 is GTSNPN and CDR2 SVGIG (reference sequence). CDR3: CAWSVRRVTSGNEQYF. CDR3 nucleotides: TGTGCCTGGAGTGTAAGGAGAGTGACTAGCGGGAATGAGCAGTACTTC. The full variable domain, rest sourced from reference TRBV30 and TRBJ2-7, is SQTIHQWPATLVQPVGSPLSLECTVEGTSNPNLYWYRQAAGRGLQLLFYSVGIGQISSEVPQNLSASRPQDRQFILSSKKLLLSDSGFYLCAWSVRRVTSGNEQYFGPGTRLTVT.

This clone was recorded a few times. CDR3 in DNA: TGTGCCTGGACCTTAGCGGGGGGGTTACAAGAGACCCAGTACTTC. This gives the protein CAWTLAGGLQETQYF. The genes are TRBV30 and TRBJ2-5, with 11 positions matching TRBD2. Trimming removed 4 bases from V and 2 bases from J; junction bases left unmatched: 6. CDR3 length: 15 residues. Germline-derived CDR1 and CDR2 are GTSNPN and SVGIG (reference sequence). The full variable domain, completed using reference TRBV30 and TRBJ2-5, is SQTIHQWPATLVQPVGSPLSLECTVEGTSNPNLYWYRQAAGRGLQLLFYSVGIGQISSEVPQNLSASRPQDRQFILSSKKLLLSDSGFYLCAWTLAGGLQETQYFGPGTRLLVL.

The V and J genes are TRBV7-6 and TRBJ1-2; D remains unclear. Germline V lookup: CDR1 SGHVS, CDR2 FNYEAQ. The CDR3 spans 14 residues. Trimming pared 5 bases from V and 4 bases from J, leaving 14 bases between. CDR3 in DNA: TGTGCCAGCAGCAGCACTCCAAACGGCTATGGCTACACCTTC. The encoded protein is CASSSTPNGYGYTF.

The chain combines TRBV19 with TRBJ2-2; possibly TRBD1 for D (6 bases). From germline, CDR1 is LNHDA and CDR2 SQIVND (reference sequence). The CDR3 totals 14 residues. V gave up 9 bases and J gave up 6 bases, with 17 bases separating them. As DNA, the CDR3 is TGTGCCAGCACTAATCTGGGGGCGGCCGGGGAGCTGTTTTTT. Protein: CASTNLGAAGELFF. Looking up the rest from reference TRBV19 and TRBJ2-2 gives the full variable domain: DGGITQSPKYLFRKEGQNVTLSCEQNLNHDAMYWYRQDPGQGLRLIYYSQIVNDFQKGDIAEGYSVSREKKESFPLTVTSAQKNPTAFYLCASTNLGAAGELFFGEGSRLTVL.

CDR3 region: CASQPSTASNYGYTF. The CDR3 DNA reads as TGTGCCAGCCAACCTTCGACAGCTTCTAACTATGGCTACACCTTC. The chain uses TRBV2 and TRBJ1-2; possible D gene TRBD1, 5 bases. V was pared by 8 bases and J by 0 bases, with 16 bases between. This CDR3 is built from 15 residues. Germline lookup yields CDR1 SNHLY and CDR2 FYNNEI.

V is TRBV18 and J is TRBJ2-5, with D possibly being TRBD1 (5 bases). CDR3 length: 14 amino acids. Germline values: CDR1 KGHSH, CDR2 LQKENI. Trimming shortened V by 2 bases and J by 4 bases, and 11 bases separated the two germline ends. CDR3 protein: CASSPGAQGETQYF. The CDR3 nucleotides read TGTGCCAGCTCACCAGGGGCGCAGGGAGAGACCCAGTACTTC.